This is a list of T cell receptor beta chains from one sample in a study of early T cells in non-severe SARS-CoV-2 infection. One entry per CDR3 protein, called by TCRdb with MiXCR from the 5' RACE reads. The sample lists about 35,000 distinct CDR3 sequences; around 5% were seen once. The material sequenced was whole blood. All receptors derive from an adult who was a healthcare worker with PCR-confirmed SARS-CoV-2 infection or an uninfected control (not recorded which). CDR3s include the opening cysteine and the closing phenylalanine or tryptophan. The D gene is left open where the match is weak. Size tells how often a clone was seen (once, few, many) or the class of an expanded clone, and some rows leave it out.

D gene | J gene | V gene | clone size | CDR3 DNA | CDR3 protein
- | TRBJ1-2 | TRBV11-2 | - | TGTGCCAGCAGCTTAGATCGAAGTTTCTATGGCTACACCTTC | CASSLDRSFYGYTF
TRBD1 | TRBJ1-1 | TRBV11-3 | - | TGTGCCAGCAGCGCATCCGGGACAGCCATGAACACTGAAGCTTTCTTT | CASSASGTAMNTEAFF
- | TRBJ2-6 | TRBV12-3/TRBV12-4 | many | TGTGCCAGCAGCCCAGACACCTCTGGGGCCAACGTCCTGACTTTC | CASSPDTSGANVLTF
- | TRBJ2-2 | TRBV5-1 | many | TGCGCCAGCAATAACGGGATAAACACCGGGGAGCTGTTTTTT | CASNNGINTGELFF
- | TRBJ2-1 | TRBV7-6 | many | TGTGCCAGCAGCGGCGGTCGGGACAATGAGCAGTTCTTC | CASSGGRDNEQFF
- | TRBJ1-2 | TRBV6-1 | many | TGTGCCACCCACCTAACAGGAAAAACTATCTACACCTTC | CATHLTGKTIYTF
- | TRBJ2-5 | TRBV5-4 | many | TGTGCCAGCAGTTCCAGGGGCGGGGCAGAGACCCAGTACTTC | CASSSRGGAETQYF
- | TRBJ1-4 | TRBV19 | - | TGTGCCAGTAGTCTGGGTGAAAAACTGTTTTTT | CASSLGEKLFF
- | TRBJ2-7 | TRBV7-3 | - | TGTGCCAGCAGCGCAGACAGCACCTACGAGCAGTACTTC | CASSADSTYEQYF
- | TRBJ1-1 | TRBV27 | - | TGTGCCAGCAGTCCCCCGACAAGCATGAACACTGAAGCTTTCTTT | CASSPPTSMNTEAFF
- | TRBJ1-3 | TRBV3-1 | - | TGTGCCAGCAGCCAAGTCCACGGACCTGGAAACACCATATATTTT | CASSQVHGPGNTIYF
TRBD2 | TRBJ2-1 | TRBV12-3/TRBV12-4 | many | TGTGCCAGCAGTTCCCTACTAGCGGGGAGGCTCAGGGGCAATGAGCAGTTCTTC | CASSSLLAGRLRGNEQFF
- | TRBJ1-1 | TRBV5-1 | many | TGCGCCAGCAGCTTGGAAAGGGGAACGGCTGAAGCTTTCTTT | CASSLERGTAEAFF
- | TRBJ1-4 | TRBV10-3 | many | TGTGCCATCAGTGAGTCCCGGGAGGTAGCGGGTGCAACTAATGAAAAACTGTTTTTT | CAISESREVAGATNEKLFF
- | TRBJ2-3 | TRBV10-3 | few | TGTGCCATCAGTGAGGCGGTCTCACCGAGGCCAGGACTCACAGATACGCAGTATTTT | CAISEAVSPRPGLTDTQYF
- | TRBJ2-7 | TRBV5-4 | many | TGTGCCAGCAGCCCGGGGGTTACGAGCTCCTACGAGCAGTACTTC | CASSPGVTSSYEQYF
TRBD2 | TRBJ2-3 | TRBV20-1 | many | TGCAGTGCTAGAGGCAGCGGGGGGACAGATACGCAGTATTTT | CSARGSGGTDTQYF
TRBD2 | TRBJ2-7 | TRBV11-2 | - | TGTGCCAGCAGCTTAGATCTGGGAGGGGACGAGCAGTACTTC | CASSLDLGGDEQYF
- | TRBJ1-1 | TRBV9 | - | TGTGCCAGCAGCGCGGGCCACACTGAAGCTTTCTTT | CASSAGHTEAFF
- | TRBJ2-7 | TRBV5-1 | many | TGCGCCAGCAGCCCGACCCGTCACGAGCAGTACTTC | CASSPTRHEQYF
- | TRBJ1-6 | TRBV4-3 | - | TGCGCCAGCAGCCAAGCAGGGTTCGCACCCCTCCACTTT | CASSQAGFAPLHF
TRBD1 | TRBJ1-6 | TRBV10-1 | many | TGCGCCAGCGTTGACAGGGAAGGGGATTCACCCCTCCACTTT | CASVDREGDSPLHF
TRBD1 | TRBJ2-1 | TRBV6-6 | many | TGTGCCAGCAGTTACTCGCTGGACAGGGGTAGGGATGAGCAGTTCTTC | CASSYSLDRGRDEQFF